The clone carrying this T cell receptor beta chain was detected only a few times. Germline V lookup: CDR1 SNHLY, CDR2 FYNNEI. V was shortened by 2 bases and J by 1 base, with 8 bases between the two germline ends. There are 14 residues in the CDR3. This entry is derived from a study of cytomegalovirus exposure and HLA in healthy donors. This PCR relied on a set of 60 Vbeta primers and 13 Jbeta primers. Clones were read by immunoSEQ multiplex PCR, and TCRdb kept only the in-frame ones, dropping some. The table has about 110,000 clones, around 73% seen once; the top ten hold 7.8%. The sample consisted of PBMCs. The receptor was derived from a man aged 30 to 45 in good health and CMV-seronegative. The chain combines TRBV2 with TRBJ1-1; D is uncertain. CDR3 region: CASSENSQNTEAFF. CDR3 in DNA: TGTGCCAGCAGTGAAAACAGTCAGAACACTGAAGCTTTCTTT. The variable domain in full, completed from reference TRBV2 and TRBJ1-1, reads EPEVTQTPSHQVTQMGQEVILRCVPISNHLYFYWYRQILGQKVEFLVSFYNNEISEKSEIFDDQFSVERPDGSNFTLKIRSTKLEDSAMYFCASSENSQNTEAFFGQGTRLTVV.